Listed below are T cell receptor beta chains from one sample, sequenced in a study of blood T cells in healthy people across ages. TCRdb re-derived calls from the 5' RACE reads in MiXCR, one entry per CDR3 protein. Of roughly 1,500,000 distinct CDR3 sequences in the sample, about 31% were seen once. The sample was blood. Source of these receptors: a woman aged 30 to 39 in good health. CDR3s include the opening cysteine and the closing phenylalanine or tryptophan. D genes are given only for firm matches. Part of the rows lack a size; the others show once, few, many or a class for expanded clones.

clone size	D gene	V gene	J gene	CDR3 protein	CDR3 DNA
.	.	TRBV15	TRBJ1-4	CATSSGTVGVVDEKLFF	TGTGCCACCAGCAGCGGGACGGTGGGTGTTGTGGATGAAAAACTGTTTTTT
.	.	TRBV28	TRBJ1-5	CASSLGAGMGHQPQHF	TGTGCCAGCAGCCTGGGGGCAGGGATGGGGCATCAGCCCCAGCATTTT
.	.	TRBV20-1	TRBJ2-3	CSASPGADTQYF	TGCAGTGCTAGCCCAGGGGCTGATACGCAGTATTTT
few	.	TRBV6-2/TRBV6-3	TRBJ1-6	CASSYSGGIPSPLHF	TGTGCCAGCAGTTACTCGGGAGGGATCCCTTCACCCCTCCACTTT
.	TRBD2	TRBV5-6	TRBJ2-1	CASSTGTSGRVNEQFF	TGTGCCAGCAGCACGGGGACTAGCGGGAGGGTCAATGAGCAGTTCTTC
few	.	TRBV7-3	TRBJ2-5	CASSFHSDNEQYF	TGTGCCAGCAGCTTTCACTCCGACAATGAGCAGTACTTC
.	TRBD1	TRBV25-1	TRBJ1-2	CASSVTGGYGYTF	TGTGCCAGCAGTGTGACAGGGGGCTATGGCTACACCTTC
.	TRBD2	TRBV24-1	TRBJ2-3	CATSDGTMSGTQYF	TGTGCCACCAGTGATGGGACTATGTCGGGTACGCAGTATTTT
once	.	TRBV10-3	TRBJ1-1	CAISVQGSTEAFF	TGTGCCATCAGTGTCCAGGGATCTACTGAAGCTTTCTTT
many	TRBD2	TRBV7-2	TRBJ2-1	CASSKGTSGRRLGNEQFF	TGTGCCAGCAGCAAAGGGACTAGCGGGAGGCGGTTGGGAAATGAGCAGTTCTTC
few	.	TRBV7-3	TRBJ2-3	CASSLIPATANTDTQYF	TGTGCCAGCAGCTTAATTCCGGCTACCGCTAACACAGATACGCAGTATTTT
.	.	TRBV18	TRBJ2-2	CASSPPAQLRGTGELFF	TGTGCCAGCTCACCTCCAGCCCAATTACGGGGCACCGGGGAGCTGTTTTTT
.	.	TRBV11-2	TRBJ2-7	CASSLVRGISYEQYF	TGTGCCAGCAGCTTAGTGAGAGGGATCTCCTACGAGCAGTACTTC
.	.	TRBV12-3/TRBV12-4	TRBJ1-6	CAGSSAGDSPLHF	TGTGCCGGCAGCTCGGCAGGGGATTCACCCCTCCACTTT
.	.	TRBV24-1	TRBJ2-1	CATSDGRTDLSYDEQFF	TGTGCCACCAGTGATGGACGGACAGACCTCTCCTACGATGAGCAGTTCTTC
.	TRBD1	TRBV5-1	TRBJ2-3	CASSESTGGDTQYF	TGCGCCAGCAGCGAAAGCACAGGGGGAGATACGCAGTATTTT
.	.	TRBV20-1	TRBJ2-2	CSARDLMGLPGELFF	TGCAGTGCTAGAGATTTAATGGGCCTACCCGGGGAGCTGTTTTTT
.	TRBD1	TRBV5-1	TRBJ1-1	CASSLTSGTGSVAFF	TGCGCCAGCAGCTTGACCTCCGGGACAGGGAGTGTGGCTTTCTTT
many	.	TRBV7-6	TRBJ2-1	CASSSQSSYNEQFF	TGTGCCAGCAGCTCCCAGAGCTCCTACAATGAGCAGTTCTTC
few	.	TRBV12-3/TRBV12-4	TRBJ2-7	CASSLPGSFEQYF	TGTGCCAGCAGTTTGCCAGGTTCGTTCGAGCAGTACTTC
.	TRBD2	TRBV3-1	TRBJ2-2	CASSPSWGRAGGELFF	TGTGCTAGCAGCCCCTCATGGGGGAGGGCCGGCGGGGAGCTGTTTTTT
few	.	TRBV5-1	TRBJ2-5	CASSITSSRTRETQYF	TGCGCCAGCAGCATAACCTCGTCGAGGACCCGGGAGACCCAGTACTTC
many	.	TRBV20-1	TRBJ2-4	CSAREVAKNIQYF	TGCAGTGCTAGAGAGGTAGCCAAAAACATTCAGTACTTC
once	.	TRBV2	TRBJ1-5	CASSDGADQPQHF	TGTGCCAGCAGTGATGGAGCTGATCAGCCCCAGCATTTT
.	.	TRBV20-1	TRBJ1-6	CSARDVNRADNSPLHF	TGCAGTGCTAGAGATGTGAACAGGGCAGATAATTCACCCCTCCACTTT
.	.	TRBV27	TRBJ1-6	CGSRLLDNSPLHF	TGTGGTTCTCGGCTACTGGATAATTCACCCCTCCACTTT
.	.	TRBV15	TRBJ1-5	CATSRVREGNQPQHF	TGTGCCACCAGCAGAGTCCGGGAGGGCAATCAGCCCCAGCATTTT
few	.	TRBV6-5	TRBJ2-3	CASSRGKTDTQYF	TGTGCCAGCAGCAGGGGAAAGACAGATACGCAGTATTTT
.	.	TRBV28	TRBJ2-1	CASSLQISYNEQFF	TGTGCCAGCAGTTTACAGATTTCCTACAATGAGCAGTTCTTC
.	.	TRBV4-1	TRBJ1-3	CASSQDNPQETYSGNTIYF	TGCGCCAGCAGCCAAGATAACCCACAGGAAACGTACTCTGGAAACACCATATATTTT
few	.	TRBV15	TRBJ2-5	CATSRRTGLQETQYF	TGTGCCACCAGCCGCCGGACAGGACTACAAGAGACCCAGTACTTC
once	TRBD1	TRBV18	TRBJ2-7	CASSPTTGTGSTYEQYF	TGTGCCAGCTCACCCACAACCGGGACAGGAAGCACCTACGAGCAGTACTTC
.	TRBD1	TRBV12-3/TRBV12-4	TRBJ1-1	CAGSSDRAEAFF	TGTGCCGGCAGTTCCGACAGGGCTGAAGCTTTCTTT
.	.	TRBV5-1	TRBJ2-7	CASSPPGASYEQYF	TGCGCCAGCAGCCCCCCGGGGGCGAGTTACGAGCAGTACTTC
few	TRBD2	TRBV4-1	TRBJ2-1	CASSQQASGSYNEQFF	TGCGCCAGCAGCCAACAAGCTAGCGGGAGTTACAATGAGCAGTTCTTC
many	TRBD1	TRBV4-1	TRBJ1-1	CASSRVNLDRAFRNTEAFF	TGCGCCAGCAGCCGTGTGAACTTGGACAGGGCATTCAGGAACACTGAAGCTTTCTTT
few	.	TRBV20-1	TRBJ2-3	CSARIPDDNTDTQYF	TGCAGTGCTAGAATCCCAGACGACAACACAGATACGCAGTATTTT
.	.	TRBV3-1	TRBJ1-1	CASSQGGSTTEAFF	TGTGCCAGCAGCCAAGGGGGGTCCACCACTGAAGCTTTCTTT
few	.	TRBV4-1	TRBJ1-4	CASSQDGGTRGEKLFF	TGCGCCAGCAGCCAAGATGGGGGGACTAGAGGGGAAAAACTGTTTTTT
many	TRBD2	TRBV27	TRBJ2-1	CASSGLAGVEQFF	TGTGCCAGCAGCGGACTAGCGGGGGTTGAGCAGTTCTTC
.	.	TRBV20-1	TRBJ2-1	CSARVGRRANEQFF	TGCAGTGCTAGAGTGGGGAGGCGGGCCAATGAGCAGTTCTTC
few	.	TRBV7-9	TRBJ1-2	CASSLNDMGYTF	TGTGCCAGCAGCTTAAATGACATGGGCTACACCTTC
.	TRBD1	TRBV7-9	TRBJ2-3	CASTPTGTVIGDTQYF	TGTGCCAGCACCCCGACCGGGACAGTTATCGGAGATACGCAGTATTTT
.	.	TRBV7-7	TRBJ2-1	CASSLVRQQGEFF	TGTGCCAGCAGCTTAGTCCGGCAACAGGGAGAGTTCTTC
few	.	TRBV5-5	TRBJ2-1	CASSLRRGSSYNEQFF	TGTGCCAGCAGCTTGCGCAGGGGTTCGTCCTACAATGAGCAGTTCTTC
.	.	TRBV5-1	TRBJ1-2	CASSLTALQIYGYTF	TGCGCCAGCAGCTTGACAGCCCTACAGATCTATGGCTACACCTTC
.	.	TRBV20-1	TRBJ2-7	CSARSKGHHYEQYF	TGCAGTGCTAGAAGCAAGGGTCATCACTACGAGCAGTACTTC
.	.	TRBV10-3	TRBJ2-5	CAISSGLSGEAQYF	TGTGCCATCAGCTCTGGATTATCGGGAGAGGCCCAGTACTTC
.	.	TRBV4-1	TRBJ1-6	CASSQGLSSYNSPLHF	TGCGCCAGCAGCCAAGGGTTAAGCTCCTATAATTCACCCCTCCACTTT
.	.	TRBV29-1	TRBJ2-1	CSVSTNEQFF	TGCAGCGTCAGTACCAATGAGCAGTTCTTC
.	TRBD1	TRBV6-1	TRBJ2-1	CASRDSGTGGWNEQFF	TGTGCCAGCAGAGATTCCGGGACAGGGGGCTGGAATGAGCAGTTCTTC
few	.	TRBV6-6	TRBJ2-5	CASSYSGRQEEAQYF	TGTGCCAGCAGTTACTCGGGTCGGCAGGAAGAGGCCCAGTACTTC
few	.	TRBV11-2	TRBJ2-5	CASSLATGWETQYF	TGTGCCAGCAGCTTAGCAACAGGGTGGGAGACCCAGTACTTC